This TCR beta chain was recovered during a study of blood T cell repertoires in COVID-19. Study-wide context: Some COVID-19 samples were acute and others convalescent; all came from the United States, Italy and Spain. PBMCs, B-cell-depleted T cells, or T cells were the source of the cDNA or gDNA that made up the material.

Sequencing used immunoSEQ multiplex PCR; TCRdb keeps in-frame clones, though not all of them. There are 390,000 or so clones in the sample; 80% to 90% occur only once, and approximately 1.5% lies in the top ten. V dropped 0 bases and J dropped 5; count of bases not matched to a gene: 3. The CDR3 extends over 14 amino acids. The germline CDR1 and CDR2 sequences are MNHNS and SASEGT. The sequenced sample was peripheral blood. The chain combines TRBV6-1 with TRBJ2-5, with TRBD1 matching over 7 bases. The TCR comes from a woman younger than 45 with active or convalescent COVID-19. CDR3 nucleotide sequence: TGTGCCAGCAGTGAAGCAGGGACAGTTGAGACCCAGTACTTC. Translated: CASSEAGTVETQYF.